This T cell receptor (beta chain) was identified during a study of early T cells in non-severe SARS-CoV-2 infection. The wider study: Bulk RNA taken from unsorted whole blood was sequenced, leaving chains unpaired.

V shed 4 bases and J 7 bases; nucleotides not matched to a gene: 7. CDR3 length: 15 residues. In germline, CDR1 is LGHDT, CDR2 YNNKEL (reference sequence). MiXCR was run by TCRdb on the 5' RACE reads, yielding one entry per CDR3 protein. The data show about 56,000 distinct CDR3 sequences, with over 9.5% seen just once and 6.5% held by the top ten. This clonotype was sampled from an adult who was a healthcare worker with PCR-confirmed SARS-CoV-2 infection or an uninfected control (not recorded which). The specimen sequenced was whole blood. The rearrangement uses TRBV3-1 and TRBJ2-1; 10 bases are a match to TRBD2. DNA of the CDR3: TGTGCCAGCAGCCCGAGCGGGAGGGCGGGAAATGAGCAGTTCTTC. This sequence encodes CASSPSGRAGNEQFF.